The clone carrying this TCR beta chain has only a few counts. Its specificity is unknown. This sample was taken from a study of glioma-infiltrating T cells. Notes on the study in general: Only very few CDR3 sequences appeared in both tissue and blood.

The iRepertoire nested amplicon-rescue multiplex PCR amplified TCR alpha and beta CDR3s from RNA. TCRdb re-derived calls from the multiplex PCR reads in MiXCR, one entry per CDR3 protein. Counted here are some 180,000 distinct CDR3 sequences, more than 25% occurring once; the ten biggest clones make up 20% to 25%. Trimming pared 3 bases from V and 4 bases from J, leaving 13 bases between. The CDR3 is made up of 14 amino acids. Germline-derived CDR1 and CDR2 are SGHDT and YYEEEE. Sequencing was performed on glioma tissue, nonneoplastic brain tissue, or PBMCs (not recorded which). The sequence was obtained from a human donor with low-grade glioma or glioblastoma, undergoing nonglioma brain surgery, or in good health (not recorded which). This sequence joins TRBV5-6 and TRBJ2-5, with unresolved D. The chain's CDR3 is CASSSVRNGETQYF. The CDR3 nucleotides read TGTGCCAGCAGCTCGGTTCGTAACGGAGAGACCCAGTACTTC.